This T cell receptor (beta chain) comes out of a study of blood T cell repertoires in COVID-19. Only in-frame clones appear in the TCRdb table, and some are missing; sequencing was by immunoSEQ multiplex PCR. The sample has about 300,000 clones, over 80% seen once. Those enrolled in Seattle joined during active infection and were followed longitudinally afterward. Sequencing used peripheral blood. The clonotype was recovered from a woman aged 45 to 65 with COVID-19, enrolled during active disease.

CDR3 loop: CASSTRGTGSYEQYF. The CDR3 bases are TGTGCCAGCAGCACCCGCGGGACAGGGTCCTACGAGCAGTACTTC. This chain uses TRBV5-5 with TRBJ2-7; 9 bases fit TRBD1. This CDR3 has 15 residues. Germline-derived CDR1 and CDR2 are SGHKS and YYEKEE (reference sequence). V lost 4 bases and J lost 1; bases outside the gene matches: 6.